This T cell receptor beta chain was identified during a study of cytomegalovirus exposure and HLA in healthy donors. The study's findings and limits: According to a subsequent analysis, TCR clusters from the first cohort were inclined to appear together in the 130 or so validation repertoires.

V lost 6 bases and J lost 5, with 8 bases in between. The CDR3 is made up of 12 amino acids. The germline V gene encodes CDR1 MDHEN and CDR2 SYDVKM. Here immunoSEQ multiplex PCR was the method, and the copy in TCRdb shows in-frame clones only, minus some. The sample includes about 49,000 clones, 92% of them seen just once. About this clone itself: Its antigen is unidentified.

Sequenced input: PBMCs. The rearrangement uses TRBV28 and TRBJ2-1, with D hard to call. This receptor was taken from a man aged 18-30 years in good health and CMV-seronegative. CDR3 DNA: TGTGCCAGCAGCCTCCCTAACAATGAGCAGTTCTTC. It codes for CASSLPNNEQFF.